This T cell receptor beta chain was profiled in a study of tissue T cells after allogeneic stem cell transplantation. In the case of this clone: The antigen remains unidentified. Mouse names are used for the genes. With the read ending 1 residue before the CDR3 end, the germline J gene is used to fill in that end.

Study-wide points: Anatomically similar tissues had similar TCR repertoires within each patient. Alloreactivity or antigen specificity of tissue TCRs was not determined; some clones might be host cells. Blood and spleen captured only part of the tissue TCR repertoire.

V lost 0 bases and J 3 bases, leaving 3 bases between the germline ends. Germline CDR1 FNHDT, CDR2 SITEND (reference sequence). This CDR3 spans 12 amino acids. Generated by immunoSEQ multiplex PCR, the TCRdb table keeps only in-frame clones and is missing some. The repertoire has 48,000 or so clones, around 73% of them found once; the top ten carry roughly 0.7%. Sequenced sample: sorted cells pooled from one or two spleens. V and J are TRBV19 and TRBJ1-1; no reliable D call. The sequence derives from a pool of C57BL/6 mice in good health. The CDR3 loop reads CASSIGYTEVFF. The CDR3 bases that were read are TGTGCCAGCAGTATAGGATACACAGAAGTCTTC.